These 29 T cell receptor beta chains share one sample of origin, sequenced in a study of cytomegalovirus exposure and HLA in healthy donors. The PCR employed 60 Vbeta primers together with 13 Jbeta primers. Clones were read by immunoSEQ multiplex PCR, and TCRdb kept only the in-frame ones, dropping some. This table holds 110,000 or so clones, 74% found once. The sequencing input was PBMCs. The receptors were gathered from a human donor in good health.

The rearrangement joins TRBV10-3 to TRBJ2-5, with D perhaps TRBD2 (6 bases). V lost 2 bases to trimming and J lost 4 bases, with 11 bases between them. Germline V lookup: CDR1 ENHRY, CDR2 SYGVKD. This CDR3 is 14 amino acids long. CDR3 nucleotide sequence: TGTGCCATCAGTGAGACCCAGGGAGGAGAGACCCAGTACTTC. This codes for CAISETQGGETQYF.

This clone was observed a single time. The chain links TRBV7-8 to TRBJ1-4; a weak D match, TRBD1 (6 bases). CDR3 length: 14 residues. CDR1 and CDR2 (germline): SGHVS, FQNEAQ. Trimming pared 4 bases from V and 7 bases from J, leaving 13 bases between. The CDR3 bases are TGTGCCAGCAGCTCTGGACAGAGGACTGAAAAACTGTTTTTT. It specifies CASSSGQRTEKLFF.

This clone was seen more than once but under ten times. The chain carries TRBV2 and TRBJ2-5, with D perhaps TRBD1 (6 bases). V lost 0 bases, J lost 7 bases, and 15 bases lay in between. CDR1 and CDR2 (germline): SNHLY, FYNNEI. The CDR3 spans 15 residues. DNA for the CDR3: TGTGCCAGCAGTGAAGCTTGGGACATTGGAGGGACCCAGTACTTC. Amino acid sequence: CASSEAWDIGGTQYF.

The rearrangement uses TRBV27 and TRBJ1-4, with 9 positions matching TRBD1. V shed 2 bases, J shed 7 bases, and the junction held 2 bases outside the gene matches. Germline V gene sequence: CDR1 MNHEY, CDR2 SMNVEV (reference sequence). This CDR3 has 14 amino acids. CDR3 residues: CASSLTGGGEKLFF. The CDR3 coding sequence is TGTGCCAGCAGTTTAACAGGGGGCGGTGAAAAACTGTTTTTT. The full variable domain, rest sourced from reference TRBV27 and TRBJ1-4, is EAQVTQNPRYLITVTGKKLTVTCSQNMNHEYMSWYRQDPGLGLRQIYYSMNVEVTDKGDVPEGYKVSRKEKRNFPLILESPSPNQTSLYFCASSLTGGGEKLFFGSGTQLSVL.

The J gene is TRBJ2-7, the V gene TRBV27; 11 nucleotides match TRBD1. V lost 7 bases to trimming and J lost 3 bases; unmatched junction nucleotides: 8. The CDR3 runs 15 residues. The germline V gene has CDR1 MNHEY and CDR2 SMNVEV (reference sequence). The CDR3 DNA follows: TGTGCCAGCACCCTCACGGGGACAGGGGGCTACGAGCAGTACTTC. It translates to CASTLTGTGGYEQYF.

V usage is TRBV5-4 and J usage is TRBJ1-1; D unclear. The CDR3 loop spans 14 amino acids. V gave up 0 bases and J gave up 2 bases, with 8 bases separating them. Germline V gene lookup returns CDR1 SGHNT and CDR2 YYREEE (reference sequence). This chain's CDR3 is CASSLDFANTEAFF. The CDR3 DNA follows: TGTGCCAGCAGCTTGGACTTTGCAAACACTGAAGCTTTCTTT.

V usage is TRBV28 and J usage is TRBJ1-4; weak D call: TRBD1 (5 bases). Trimming took off 1 base at V and 7 bases at J, with 13 bases between the two ends. CDR3 length: 15 residues. The V gene's germline CDR1 is MDHEN and CDR2 SYDVKM. CDR3 region: CASSLLSGLGEKLFF. The DNA of the CDR3 is TGTGCCAGCAGTTTATTATCAGGGTTGGGTGAAAAACTGTTTTTT.

The chain recombines TRBV29-1 with TRBJ1-4; D uncertain. The length of the CDR3 is 14 residues. The V gene's germline CDR1 is SQVTM and CDR2 ANQGSEA. V was trimmed by 4 bases and J by 4 bases, leaving 13 bases between them. The CDR3 loop reads CSVVLGVGNEKLFF. The CDR3 DNA follows: TGCAGCGTTGTTCTCGGAGTGGGTAATGAAAAACTGTTTTTT.

This chain uses TRBV19 with TRBJ2-5, with a tentative D call TRBD2 (6 bases). The ends were cut back, 1 base at V and 7 bases at J, with 16 bases in the middle. This CDR3 spans 15 amino acids. CDR1 and CDR2 (germline): LNHDA, SQIVND (reference sequence). CDR3 sequence: CASSIGGLPLSTQYF. DNA for the CDR3: TGTGCCAGTAGTATAGGGGGACTCCCCTTGTCGACCCAGTACTTC.

This chain uses TRBV30 with TRBJ1-1; D uncertain. Germline V gives CDR1 GTSNPN, CDR2 SVGIG (reference sequence). This CDR3 has 13 residues. Trimming removed 2 bases at V and 7 bases at J, with 14 bases between. Here the CDR3 reads CAWSSQYPGEAFF. DNA for the CDR3: TGTGCCTGGAGTTCCCAATATCCCGGTGAAGCTTTCTTT.

V usage is TRBV5-8 and J usage is TRBJ1-1, with D possibly TRBD1 on 5 matching bases. V dropped 0 bases and J dropped 6 bases, with 6 bases sitting between them. The CDR3 totals 12 residues. CDR1 and CDR2 from the germline V gene are SGHTS and YDEGEE. The CDR3 DNA is TGTGCCAGCAGCTTGGCAGGGTCTGAAGCTTTCTTT. This sequence encodes CASSLAGSEAFF.

This clone came up once. V gene TRBV18 combines with J gene TRBJ2-6; the match to TRBD2 covers 11 bases. The J segment lost 0 bases and the V segment lost 6 bases, leaving 13 bases of the junction unmatched. CDR1 is KGHSH, CDR2 LQKENI, per germline. The CDR3 is 20 amino acids. The CDR3 loop reads CASSARSIAGGPSGANVLTF. CDR3 sequence (DNA): TGTGCCAGCTCCGCGCGAAGCATAGCGGGGGGGCCCTCTGGGGCCAACGTCCTGACTTTC.

This rearrangement joins TRBV7-2 to TRBJ2-5, with D maybe TRBD1 (5 bases). TRBJ2-7 matches the DNA end more closely, so the J call is doubtful. Germline V CDR1 and CDR2: SGHTA, FQGNSA. The CDR3 runs 14 residues. CDR3 residues: CASSPLRQSSEQYF. The CDR3 DNA reads TGTGCCAGCAGCCCATTGCGACAGAGCTCCGAGCAGTACTTC.

A remark on this clone: Its ends do not fully match the called genes, so a read error is possible. The chain couples TRBV7-9 to TRBJ1-1; D not certain. Per the germline V gene, CDR1 is SEHNR and CDR2 is FQNEAQ (reference sequence). The CDR3 totals 13 residues. The CDR3 here is CSSSKPGNTEAFF. The DNA for the CDR3 is TGTTCCAGCAGCAAACCCGGGAACACTGAAGCTTTCTTT.

The CDR3 DNA reads as TGTGCCAGCAGCTCGGGACGGGAGAGATACAATGAGCAGTTCTTC. Protein: CASSSGRERYNEQFF. The rearrangement uses TRBV5-8 and TRBJ2-1, with D tentatively TRBD2 (6 bases). The germline V and J ends were trimmed by 3 bases and 4 bases, with 14 bases remaining between them. This CDR3 is built from 15 residues. Germline V lookup: CDR1 SGHTS, CDR2 YDEGEE. The full variable domain, rest sourced from reference TRBV5-8 and TRBJ2-1, is EAGVTQSPTHLIKTRGQQATLRCSPISGHTSVYWYQQALGLGLQFLLWYDEGEERNRGNFPPRFSGRQFPNYSSELNVNALELEDSALYLCASSSGRERYNEQFFGPGTRLTVL.

This clone was observed a single time. The rearrangement links TRBV2 to TRBJ1-5; 8 positions agree with TRBD1. The ends lost 6 bases at V and 6 bases at J; junction bases unmatched: 10. The CDR3 covers 15 residues. CDR1 SNHLY and CDR2 FYNNEI come from the germline V gene. This CDR3 is CASSLGQGSFQPQHF. CDR3 DNA: TGTGCCAGCAGCCTTGGACAGGGTTCATTTCAGCCCCAGCATTTT.

The rearrangement links TRBV28 to TRBJ2-1; 9 bases map to TRBD2. CDR1 is MDHEN and CDR2 is SYDVKM in the germline V gene. J gave up 7 bases and V 3 bases, and 7 bases lay outside the gene matches. The CDR3 consists of 15 residues. The CDR3 reads CASSFKLAGWNEQFF. CDR3 sequence (DNA): TGTGCCAGCAGTTTTAAGCTAGCGGGATGGAATGAGCAGTTCTTC.

This clone was found once. The V and J genes are TRBV28 and TRBJ1-2; 8 bases fit TRBD1. Germline V lookup: CDR1 MDHEN, CDR2 SYDVKM. Losses at the gene ends were 3 bases for V and 5 bases for J; bases not matched to a gene: 11. The CDR3 length is 16 residues. CDR3 loop: CASSFELGQGAYGYTF. Written as DNA, the CDR3 is TGTGCCAGCAGTTTTGAGTTAGGACAGGGTGCTTATGGCTACACCTTC.

This chain connects TRBV29-1 to TRBJ1-2, with 7 bases that match TRBD1. The CDR3 covers 14 residues. The germline V gene encodes CDR1 SQVTM and CDR2 ANQGSEA. V was clipped by 5 bases and J by 4 bases; unmatched bases: 10. The chain's CDR3 is CSVFSGTVTYGYTF. The CDR3 bases are TGCAGCGTTTTCTCCGGGACAGTAACCTATGGCTACACCTTC.

CDR3: CASSLLGQGLAQHF. CDR3 bases: TGTGCCAGCAGTCTTCTCGGACAGGGGTTAGCCCAGCATTTT. The chain joins TRBV28 to TRBJ1-5; TRBD1 agrees at 9 bases. This CDR3 comprises 14 residues. CDR1 and CDR2 (germline): MDHEN, SYDVKM. Losses at the gene ends were 5 bases for V and 11 bases for J; bases not matched to a gene: 10.

This chain connects TRBV30 to TRBJ2-1; 10 nucleotides match TRBD1. V trimming: 1 base; J trimming: 8 bases; junction bases outside the gene matches: 2. The germline V gene has CDR1 GTSNPN and CDR2 SVGIG (reference sequence). The CDR3 totals 13 residues. The CDR3 here is CAWSETGGHEQFF. DNA for the CDR3: TGTGCCTGGAGTGAGACAGGGGGCCATGAGCAGTTCTTC. Variable domain in full (rest from reference TRBV30 and TRBJ2-1): SQTIHQWPATLVQPVGSPLSLECTVEGTSNPNLYWYRQAAGRGLQLLFYSVGIGQISSEVPQNLSASRPQDRQFILSSKKLLLSDSGFYLCAWSETGGHEQFFGPGTRLTVL.

The J gene is TRBJ1-1, the V gene TRBV5-1; no firm D call. The V end was cut by 2 bases, the J end by 1 base, with 6 bases between. Per the germline V gene, CDR1 is SGHRS and CDR2 is YFSETQ. The CDR3 has 13 amino acids. The CDR3 DNA follows: TGCGCCAGCAGCTTCGTTTCGAACACTGAAGCTTTCTTT. Translated, it gives CASSFVSNTEAFF.

This clone was recorded a few times. The chain carries TRBV11-2 and TRBJ1-2, with 9 bases matching TRBD1. The J segment lost 8 bases and the V segment lost 4 bases, leaving 14 bases of the junction unmatched. Germline-derived CDR1 and CDR2 are SGHAT and FQNNGV. This CDR3 comprises 16 residues. The CDR3 sequence is CASSYRTGGGQKGYTF. As DNA, the CDR3 is TGTGCCAGCAGCTACCGAACAGGGGGCGGTCAAAAGGGCTACACCTTC.

The chain carries TRBV2 and TRBJ1-2; 10 bases fit TRBD1. Germline lookup yields CDR1 SNHLY and CDR2 FYNNEI. This CDR3 has 12 residues. The ends lost 8 bases at V and 8 bases at J; junction bases unmatched: 5. CDR3 sequence reads: CASGGTGAGYTF. The CDR3 DNA follows: TGTGCCAGCGGCGGGACAGGGGCCGGCTACACCTTC.

This clone has just one count. The gene calls are TRBV27 and TRBJ2-7; 7 nucleotides line up with TRBD2. CDR3 size: 13 residues. V lost 3 bases and J lost 7; bases outside the gene matches: 6. Germline-derived CDR1 and CDR2 are MNHEY and SMNVEV (reference sequence). CDR3 sequence reads: CASSLGLGGEQYF. DNA for the CDR3: TGTGCCAGCAGTTTGGGGCTCGGGGGGGAGCAGTACTTC.

This chain joins TRBV15 and TRBJ2-7; D remains unclear. The V end lost 1 base, the J end lost 4 bases, and 14 bases lay between the germline ends. Per germline, CDR1 LNHNV and CDR2 YYDKDF (reference sequence). This CDR3 contains 15 residues. CDR3 DNA: TGTGCCACCAGCAGAGGAGGCGGTCCCCCTTACGAGCAGTACTTC. It specifies CATSRGGGPPYEQYF.

CDR3 nucleotides: TGTGCCAGAAGCTGCCGTGGGACAGGGGACGGCTACACCTTC. This gives the protein CARSCRGTGDGYTF. The rearrangement links TRBV5-3 to TRBJ1-2, with 10 positions matching TRBD1. TRBV5-3 is an open reading frame whose function is uncertain. J was trimmed by 8 bases and V by 3 bases; bases with no gene match: 7. The CDR3 has 14 residues.

The CDR3 sequence: CASSEMGQGTYGYTF. Written as DNA, the CDR3 is TGTGCCAGCAGTGAAATGGGACAGGGGACCTATGGCTACACCTTC. This chain connects TRBV6-1 to TRBJ1-2, with 10 bases lining up with TRBD1. Germline trimming cut 2 bases from V and 4 bases from J; bases unmatched to any gene: 4. CDR3 size: 15 residues. The germline V gene encodes CDR1 MNHNS and CDR2 SASEGT.

The chain is built from TRBV30 and TRBJ1-4; D remains ambiguous. Germline V gene data show CDR1 as GTSNPN and CDR2 as SVGIG (reference sequence). This CDR3 has 15 residues. V was clipped by 2 bases and J by 2 bases, with 12 bases between them. CDR3 sequence: CAWSPLWSTNEKLFF. The CDR3 region has the DNA TGTGCCTGGAGTCCCCTCTGGAGTACTAATGAAAAACTGTTTTTT.